A single TCR beta chain is shown here with its context. Its target is unknown. The sample is drawn from a study of cytomegalovirus exposure and HLA in healthy donors. Across the whole study: Most donors, around 81% of a few hundred genotyped, fell in the Caucasian-associated ancestry cluster. Study-level findings and limits: Later genetic work tied a missense DCLRE1C variant to beta-chain V and J trimming.

It was with 60 Vbeta and 13 Jbeta primers that the PCR ran. Using immunoSEQ multiplex PCR, the repertoire was profiled, and TCRdb retains in-frame clones only, with some absent. The sample includes fewer than 200,000 clones, approximately 77% of them seen just once. This CDR3 has 16 amino acids. The chain joins TRBV21-1 to TRBJ2-2; the table's D call, TRBD2, was not checked against the DNA. TRBV21-1 is an annotated pseudogene. The TCR was taken from a female donor in good health and CMV-seronegative. What was sequenced was PBMCs. The CDR3 nucleotides read TGTGCCAGCAGCAAAGTCGTGTCGGGGGATACCGGGGAGCTGTTTTTT. It yields the protein CASSKVVSGDTGELFF.